One and the same sample provided the 11 T cell receptor beta chains below, sequenced in a study of shared clonotypes between healthy human individuals. Some clones are missing from TCRdb's copy, which holds only in-frame ones; the method was immunoSEQ multiplex PCR. This table holds a few hundred thousand clones, about 95% found once. CD8 cells regarded as naive lacked CD45RO, were positively chosen for CCR7, and omitted terminally differentiated effector memory CD45RA+ cells. What was sequenced was naive CD8+ T cells sorted from blood. All receptors come from a woman younger than 45 in good health.

J is TRBJ1-2 and V is TRBV27, with D possibly matching TRBD1 (6 bases). The CDR3 extends over 15 amino acids. With 5 bases removed from V and 6 bases from J, the gap between germline ends came to 19 bases. Germline CDR1 is MNHEY and CDR2 is SMNVEV (reference sequence). CDR3 DNA sequence: TGTGCCAGCAGTGCTGTGGGGGCCCCGATAAATGGCTACACCTTC. Translating it yields CASSAVGAPINGYTF.

This chain connects TRBV7-9 to TRBJ2-2; TRBD2 might be the D (5 bases). Germline V gene data show CDR1 as SEHNR and CDR2 as FQNEAQ (reference sequence). The CDR3 contains 15 residues. The ends were cut back, 3 bases at V and 5 bases at J, with 13 bases in the middle. CDR3 nucleotides: TGTGCCAGCAGCTTGGCGGGCATAAGGACCGGGGAGCTGTTTTTT. Translation: CASSLAGIRTGELFF.

The chain links TRBV2 to TRBJ2-5; the D is unclear. The J call may be mistaken, given a closer DNA end match to TRBJ2-7. This CDR3 region has 13 residues. Germline assignment: CDR1 SNHLY and CDR2 FYNNEI. The CDR3 is CASSEGAAYEQYF. The CDR3 DNA reads as TGTGCCAGCAGTGAAGGGGCCGCCTACGAGCAGTACTTC.

This clone was counted once. The chain is built from TRBV5-4 and TRBJ1-1, with D maybe TRBD1 (5 bases). The CDR3 is 13 amino acids. The V gene lost 2 bases and the J gene lost 10 bases, with 15 bases spanning the gap. Germline V gives CDR1 SGHNT, CDR2 YYREEE (reference sequence). The chain's CDR3 is CASSFRQMDTAFF. The DNA of the CDR3 is TGTGCCAGCAGCTTTCGACAGATGGATACAGCTTTCTTT.

V usage is TRBV9 and J usage is TRBJ1-5, with D unresolved. The CDR3 is 14 amino acids. Trimming shortened V by 3 bases and J by 4 bases, and 11 bases separated the two germline ends. The germline V gene has CDR1 SGDLS and CDR2 YYNGEE. In DNA, the CDR3 is TGTGCCAGCAGCGGTGACGAAAGGAATCAGCCCCAGCATTTT. Residues: CASSGDERNQPQHF.

The chain links TRBV27 to TRBJ2-7; D remains unclear. CDR3 size: 14 residues. In germline, CDR1 is MNHEY, CDR2 SMNVEV (reference sequence). Trimming stripped 5 bases from V and 2 bases from J, with 13 bases between. The CDR3 coding sequence is TGTGCCAGCAGTCCCGTGGGCCCAACCTACGAGCAGTACTTC. This gives the protein CASSPVGPTYEQYF.

CDR3 residues: CASSLQASYNEQFF. DNA of the CDR3: TGTGCCAGCAGTTTACAAGCATCCTACAATGAGCAGTTCTTC. V usage is TRBV27 and J usage is TRBJ2-1; no clear D gene. Trimming stripped 2 bases from V and 1 base from J, with 6 bases between. The length of the CDR3 is 14 residues. Germline V lookup: CDR1 MNHEY, CDR2 SMNVEV (reference sequence).

The chain employs TRBV10-1 and TRBJ2-7; possibly TRBD1 for D (6 bases). The V end lost 8 bases, the J end lost 2 bases, and 22 bases lay between the germline ends. This CDR3 is 16 amino acids long. CDR1 WNHNN and CDR2 SYGVQD come from the germline V gene (reference sequence). CDR3 coding DNA: TGCGCCAGCTCAACGGCCACAGGGATACCCACCTACGAGCAGTACTTC. Protein: CASSTATGIPTYEQYF.

The chain has TRBV6-1 and TRBJ1-1; a possible D gene is TRBD1 (5 bases). This CDR3 is 17 amino acids long. Deletions cut 1 base from V and 2 bases from J, with 17 bases between. From germline, CDR1 is MNHNS and CDR2 SASEGT. The CDR3 spells CASSEVQLTEVNTEAFF. The CDR3 coding sequence is TGTGCCAGCAGTGAAGTCCAGCTGACAGAAGTAAACACTGAAGCTTTCTTT.

The V gene is TRBV5-4, the J gene TRBJ2-1; 7 positions match TRBD1. The V and J ends lost 3 bases and 5 bases, in that order; junction bases with no gene match: 2. Germline V gene sequence: CDR1 SGHNT, CDR2 YYREEE (reference sequence). The CDR3 has 13 residues. The CDR3 loop is CASSSGQDNEQFF. CDR3 coding DNA: TGTGCCAGCAGCTCAGGACAGGACAATGAGCAGTTCTTC.

J is TRBJ2-1 and V is TRBV19; D gene ambiguous. Trimming took off 1 base at V and 3 bases at J, with 25 bases between the two ends. Germline V gene lookup returns CDR1 LNHDA and CDR2 SQIVND (reference sequence). The CDR3 runs to 20 residues. CDR3 in amino acids: CASSIASHRSLYLLYNEQFF. CDR3 coding DNA: TGTGCCAGTAGTATAGCGTCGCACCGCTCCTTATATCTACTCTACAATGAGCAGTTCTTC. Filled out from reference TRBV19 and TRBJ2-1, the complete variable domain reads DGGITQSPKYLFRKEGQNVTLSCEQNLNHDAMYWYRQDPGQGLRLIYYSQIVNDFQKGDIAEGYSVSREKKESFPLTVTSAQKNPTAFYLCASSIASHRSLYLLYNEQFFGPGTRLTVL.